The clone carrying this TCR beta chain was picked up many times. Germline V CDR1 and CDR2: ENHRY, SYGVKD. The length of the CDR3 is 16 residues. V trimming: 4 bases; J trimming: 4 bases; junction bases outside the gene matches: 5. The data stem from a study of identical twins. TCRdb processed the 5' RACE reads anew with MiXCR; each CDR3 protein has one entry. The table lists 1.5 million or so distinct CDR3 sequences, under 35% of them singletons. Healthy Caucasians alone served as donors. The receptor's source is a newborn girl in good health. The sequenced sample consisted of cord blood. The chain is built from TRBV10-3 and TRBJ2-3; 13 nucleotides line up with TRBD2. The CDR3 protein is CAISAPGLAGPDTQYF. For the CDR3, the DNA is TGTGCCATCAGTGCACCGGGACTAGCGGGACCAGATACGCAGTATTTT.